This TCR beta chain was observed in a study of T cell repertoires in cytomegalovirus infection. Across the study: Public TCR beta signatures were indicative of both CMV infection and a matching HLA type.

V dropped 2 bases and J dropped 2 bases, with 13 bases sitting between them. The germline V gene has CDR1 KGHDR and CDR2 SFDVKD. This CDR3 spans 16 amino acids. TCRdb reanalysed the reads using MiXCR and keeps one entry per CDR3 protein. The sample comprises about 260,000 distinct CDR3 sequences, roughly an eighth of which are singletons, and 8.5% to 10% rests with the top ten. This sequence was found in a human donor in good health (CMV status not recorded). Some clones in this sample may be carry-over from other donors' samples. The sequenced sample was PBMCs. The chain recombines TRBV24-1 with TRBJ2-3; TRBD1 is a possible D gene (6 bases). CDR3 sequence: CATSDSWTEVTDTQYF. The CDR3 DNA sequence: TGTGCCACCAGTGATTCCTGGACAGAAGTCACAGATACGCAGTATTTT.